Each of the 19 T cell receptor beta chains below was sequenced from the same sample in a study of OX40 agonist ivuxolimab in advanced cancers. Assay: immunoSEQ multiplex PCR; the TCRdb copy retains only in-frame clones and omits some. Of about 50,000 clones listed, roughly three quarters are singletons. The specimen comprised CD4+ or CD8+ T cells sorted from blood, sampled in a trial of the OX40 agonist ivuxolimab. The receptors come from an adult with an advanced solid tumor such as melanoma, head and neck, liver or kidney cancer.

The V call is TRBV5-6, the J call TRBJ2-5; TRBD1 is a possible D gene (7 bases). The CDR3 is 16 amino acids. Deletions cut 4 bases from V and 2 bases from J, with 18 bases between. Germline CDR1 SGHDT, CDR2 YYEEEE. The CDR3 region is CASSPGGWGQQETQYF. The CDR3 nucleotides read TGTGCCAGCAGCCCTGGGGGGTGGGGACAGCAAGAGACCCAGTACTTC.

V is TRBV6-5 and J is TRBJ2-1; 8 nucleotides match TRBD1. Germline V gene sequence: CDR1 MNHEY, CDR2 SVGAGI. The trim removed 4 bases at V and 2 bases at J, leaving 1 base unmatched. This CDR3 is built from 14 residues. The CDR3 loop reads CASSSQGAYNEQFF. The CDR3 nucleotides read TGTGCCAGCAGTTCACAGGGGGCCTACAATGAGCAGTTCTTC.

V usage is TRBV11-2 and J usage is TRBJ2-1; 7 nucleotides agree with TRBD2. In germline, CDR1 is SGHAT, CDR2 FQNNGV. This CDR3 has 15 amino acids. Losses at the gene ends were 1 base for V and 8 bases for J; bases not matched to a gene: 8. The CDR3 protein is CASSLVGGSRDEQFF. The DNA of the CDR3 is TGTGCCAGCAGCTTAGTAGGCGGGAGCCGGGATGAGCAGTTCTTC.

This sequence joins TRBV15 and TRBJ1-1; tentative D call: TRBD1 (6 bases). CDR3 length equals 15 residues. Germline V CDR1 and CDR2: LNHNV, YYDKDF (reference sequence). V lost 1 base, J lost 0 bases, and 9 bases lay in between. The CDR3 here is CATSRGGQLNTEAFF. DNA for the CDR3: TGTGCCACCAGCAGAGGTGGACAGTTGAACACTGAAGCTTTCTTT.

The chain is built from TRBV27 and TRBJ2-1, with TRBD1 matching over 7 bases. Germline lookup yields CDR1 MNHEY and CDR2 SMNVEV (reference sequence). This CDR3 region has 14 residues. The V segment lost 7 bases and the J segment 2 bases; nucleotides outside the gene matches: 5. The CDR3 nucleotides read TGTGCCAGCACCCGACAGGGACCCTACAATGAGCAGTTCTTC. Translation: CASTRQGPYNEQFF.

The chain links TRBV5-1 to TRBJ2-7; no definite D call. Trimming took 0 bases from V and 2 from J, leaving 6 bases between them. The CDR3 loop spans 13 amino acids. CDR1 is SGHRS and CDR2 is YFSETQ in the germline V gene. The CDR3 loop reads CASSLAAPYEQYF. The DNA of the CDR3 is TGCGCCAGCAGCTTGGCGGCACCCTACGAGCAGTACTTC.

By sample fraction, this clone is medium-sized (0.01 to 0.1%). J is TRBJ2-1 and V is TRBV10-1, with TRBD2 as a possible D gene (6 bases). The ends were cut back, 0 bases at V and 3 bases at J, with 15 bases in the middle. From germline, CDR1 is WNHNN and CDR2 SYGVQD (reference sequence). The CDR3 sequence is 17 residues long. The CDR3 DNA follows: TGCGCCAGCAGTGAGTCGTCGGGAGCGTCCCGCTACAATGAGCAGTTCTTC. Translation: CASSESSGASRYNEQFF.

This clone was recorded only once. The chain combines TRBV6-5 with TRBJ1-3; possible D gene TRBD1, 6 bases. The germline CDR1 and CDR2 sequences are MNHEY and SVGAGI. The CDR3 is 15 residues long. The germline V and J ends were trimmed by 6 bases and 0 bases, with 12 bases remaining between them. The CDR3 protein is CASRAGGSSGNTIYF. The CDR3 nucleotides are TGTGCCAGCAGAGCCGGGGGCAGCTCTGGAAACACCATATATTTT.

The rearrangement uses TRBV6-1 and TRBJ2-4, with TRBD2 as a possible D gene (6 bases). This CDR3 has 13 amino acids. Germline V gene sequence: CDR1 MNHNS, CDR2 SASEGT. V was trimmed by 4 bases and J by 6 bases, leaving 10 bases between them. The CDR3 reads CASSGFGRNIQYF. CDR3 nucleotide sequence: TGTGCCAGCAGTGGCTTCGGGAGAAACATTCAGTACTTC.

V gene TRBV6-1 combines with J gene TRBJ1-2; a possible D gene is TRBD1 (5 bases). This CDR3 spans 13 amino acids. Germline V gene sequence: CDR1 MNHNS, CDR2 SASEGT. The V end was cut by 7 bases, the J end by 8 bases, with 17 bases between. The CDR3 here is CASTDPNRGGYTF. The CDR3 coding sequence is TGTGCCAGCACCGACCCTAATAGGGGAGGCTACACCTTC.

The V call is TRBV27, the J call TRBJ1-5, with D unclear. Trimming took off 2 bases at V and 7 bases at J, with 15 bases between the two ends. The CDR3 totals 15 residues. In germline, CDR1 is MNHEY, CDR2 SMNVEV (reference sequence). CDR3 residues: CASSLNWGMYQPQHF. The CDR3 nucleotides read TGTGCCAGCAGTTTAAATTGGGGAATGTACCAGCCCCAGCATTTT.

This clone was recorded only once. Written as DNA, the CDR3 is TGTGCCAGCAGGGAAGGGGGGAACACTGAAGCTTTCTTT. The encoded protein is CASREGGNTEAFF. The rearrangement uses TRBV28 and TRBJ1-1; tentatively, D is TRBD1 (6 bases). This CDR3 region has 13 residues. V was pared by 6 bases and J by 1 base, with 9 bases between. The germline gives CDR1 MDHEN, CDR2 SYDVKM.

In its sample, this clone is medium-sized. The chain is built from TRBV2 and TRBJ2-1, with D unclear. The germline V gene has CDR1 SNHLY and CDR2 FYNNEI. V lost 10 bases, J lost 9 bases, and 13 bases lay in between. This CDR3 is built from 11 residues. DNA of the CDR3: TGTGCCACCACCCGCGGCGGTGAGCAGTTCTTC. It encodes CATTRGGEQFF.

The chain is built from TRBV2 and TRBJ2-1, with 10 bases fitting TRBD2. Trimming removed 5 bases from V and 4 bases from J; junction bases left unmatched: 5. The germline V gene encodes CDR1 SNHLY and CDR2 FYNNEI. CDR3 length: 15 residues. As DNA, the CDR3 is TGTGCCAGCAGTTTACTAGCGGGGACATACAATGAGCAGTTCTTC. It yields the protein CASSLLAGTYNEQFF.

The V gene is TRBV11-2, the J gene TRBJ2-7, with D perhaps TRBD1 or TRBD2 (5 bases each). The CDR3 contains 14 residues. Germline CDR1 reads SGHAT; CDR2 reads FQNNGV. Trimming removed 5 bases at V and 3 bases at J, with 14 bases between. Here the CDR3 reads CASSSRDPRYEQYF. In DNA form, the CDR3 reads TGTGCCAGCAGCAGCCGGGACCCCCGCTACGAGCAGTACTTC.

The chain combines TRBV28 with TRBJ1-2; 9 positions match TRBD1. This CDR3 spans 15 amino acids. The germline gives CDR1 MDHEN, CDR2 SYDVKM. V dropped 4 bases and J dropped 8; count of bases not matched to a gene: 11. The CDR3 nucleotides are TGTGCCAGCAGTTCCTCTCGGGGGACAGGGAAGGGCTACACCTTC. Amino acids: CASSSSRGTGKGYTF.

For the CDR3, the DNA is TGTGCCAGCAGTGAACCCGGGACAATGAACACTGAAGCTTTCTTT. Translated: CASSEPGTMNTEAFF. V usage is TRBV6-1 and J usage is TRBJ1-1; D possibly corresponds to TRBD1 (6 bases). With 2 bases removed from V and 0 bases from J, the gap between germline ends came to 10 bases. Germline assignment: CDR1 MNHNS and CDR2 SASEGT. This CDR3 has 15 amino acids.

The chain carries TRBV12-5 and TRBJ2-3; 15 bases map to TRBD2. The CDR3 consists of 18 residues. Germline CDR1 reads LGHNT; CDR2 reads FRNRAP. After removal of 6 bases from V and 0 bases from J, the junction contained 7 bases not matched to a gene. CDR3 DNA sequence: TGTGCTAGTGGGACGGGGACTAGCGGGAGGCTTAGCACAGATACGCAGTATTTT. Residues: CASGTGTSGRLSTDTQYF.

The CDR3 DNA reads as TGTGCCAGCAGCGCTGAGGACAGGTTCCAAGAGACCCAGTACTTC. Protein product: CASSAEDRFQETQYF. The rearrangement joins TRBV7-9 to TRBJ2-5; TRBD1 aligns across 7 bases. After removal of 5 bases from V and 1 base from J, the junction contained 7 bases not matched to a gene. Germline V gene sequence: CDR1 SEHNR, CDR2 FQNEAQ (reference sequence). The CDR3 has 15 residues.